One sample yielded the 18 T cell receptor beta chains listed below, sequenced in a study of monozygotic twins with inflammatory bowel disease (dated by TCRdb to between 2018 and 2020). The method was 5' RACE. TCRdb names Illumina HiSeq 2500 as the instrument used. TCRdb reprocessed the reads and provides one entry for every CDR3 protein sequence; no DNA is given. The table for this sample records about 380,000 distinct CDR3 sequences. The ten biggest clones cover 2.5% to 3% of the sample. What was sequenced was blood. The receptor source for this set is a human donor with ulcerative colitis or Crohn's disease, or a healthy co-twin of an affected twin (not recorded which).

The CDR3 here is CASSQDRSTGGGYEQYF. The V call is TRBV4-1, the J call TRBJ2-7; TCRdb reports TRBD1, a call that lacks DNA to check it against. The CDR3 length is 17 residues. Germline loops: CDR1 MGHRA, CDR2 YSYEKL.

The chain employs TRBV27 and TRBJ1-6; TCRdb lists TRBD1, though no DNA is available to test this call. Looked up from germline, CDR1 is MNHEY and CDR2 is SMNVEV (reference sequence). The CDR3 consists of 17 residues. The CDR3 protein is CASSDQFPGPNNSPLHF.

The chain joins TRBV7-9 to TRBJ2-7. The CDR3 is 14 residues long. The germline CDR1 and CDR2 sequences are SEHNR and FQNEAQ (reference sequence). CDR3: CASSYRTNSYEQYF.

The chain employs TRBV19 and TRBJ1-2; TCRdb's assignment of TRBD1 cannot be checked, as there is no DNA. The CDR3 has 13 residues. Germline V gene lookup returns CDR1 LNHDA and CDR2 SQIVND (reference sequence). The chain's CDR3 is CASLYGTGIGYTF.

The chain combines TRBV3-1 with TRBJ1-6. The V gene's germline CDR1 is LGHDT and CDR2 YNNKEL (reference sequence). The CDR3 covers 19 residues. CDR3 amino acids: CASSQALTAESSYNSPLHF.

The gene calls are TRBV27 and TRBJ1-6; TCRdb's D gene call, TRBD1, goes unchecked for lack of DNA. CDR3 size: 15 residues. The V gene's germline CDR1 is MNHEY and CDR2 SMNVEV (reference sequence). This chain's CDR3 is CASSLSRGGNSPLHF.

J is TRBJ2-7 and V is TRBV9; TCRdb's D call of TRBD2 is untestable without DNA. CDR3 size: 14 residues. The germline V gene encodes CDR1 SGDLS and CDR2 YYNGEE. The CDR3 loop reads CASSPLAGLGEQYF.

The rearrangement uses TRBV5-1 and TRBJ2-5; TCRdb picks TRBD1, but there is no DNA to check that call. The CDR3 spans 15 residues. The germline CDR1 and CDR2 sequences are SGHRS and YFSETQ. The chain's CDR3 is CASSEGRTGEETQYF.

The J gene is TRBJ2-7, the V gene TRBV19; TCRdb designates TRBD1, a call that cannot be tested without DNA. The CDR3 covers 14 residues. Germline loops: CDR1 LNHDA, CDR2 SQIVND (reference sequence). This CDR3 is CASSFKTGTYEQYF.

This chain joins TRBV7-9 and TRBJ1-1. The CDR3 extends over 14 amino acids. Germline V gene sequence: CDR1 SEHNR, CDR2 FQNEAQ (reference sequence). This CDR3 is CASSLVRVNTEAFF.

The chain couples TRBV5-6 to TRBJ2-7; TCRdb outputs TRBD1, but without DNA this stays unchecked. Germline assignment: CDR1 SGHDT and CDR2 YYEEEE. The CDR3 is 15 amino acids. The CDR3 sequence is CASSTYRGISYEQYF. Full variable domain (rest looked up from reference TRBV5-6 and TRBJ2-7): DAGVTQSPTHLIKTRGQQVTLRCSPKSGHDTVSWYQQALGQGPQFIFQYYEEEERQRGNFPDRFSGHQFPNYSSELNVNALLLGDSALYLCASSTYRGISYEQYFGPGTRLTVT.

V gene TRBV7-2 combines with J gene TRBJ2-7. The CDR3 contains 14 residues. Germline V gene data show CDR1 as SGHTA and CDR2 as FQGNSA. The CDR3 protein is CASSLAPFNYEQYF. The variable domain in full, with the rest retrieved from reference TRBV7-2 and TRBJ2-7, is GAGVSQSPSNKVTEKGKDVELRCDPISGHTALYWYRQSLGQGLEFLIYFQGNSAPDKSGLPSDRFSAERTGGSVSTLTIQRTQQEDSAVYLCASSLAPFNYEQYFGPGTRLTVT.

The V and J genes are TRBV10-3 and TRBJ1-6; the D call of TRBD1 rests on TCRdb alone, since no DNA is present to check it. The CDR3 sequence is 15 residues long. CDR1 and CDR2 (germline): ENHRY, SYGVKD. The CDR3 sequence: CAISEGQGSNSPLHF.

The chain uses TRBV3-1 and TRBJ1-1. Germline lookup yields CDR1 LGHDT and CDR2 YNNKEL (reference sequence). There are 13 residues in the CDR3. CDR3 loop: CASSQVYSEEAFF.

This chain uses TRBV24-1 with TRBJ2-3. The CDR3 totals 14 residues. Germline values: CDR1 KGHDR, CDR2 SFDVKD. CDR3 sequence reads: CATSATSRPDTQYF.

The gene calls are TRBV4-3 and TRBJ1-6. CDR3 length: 15 amino acids. Germline assignment: CDR1 LGHNA and CDR2 YSLEER. CDR3 loop: CASSQGRQDGSPLHF.

The chain has TRBV20-1 and TRBJ2-4; TCRdb indicates TRBD1, and absent DNA this call remains unverified. This CDR3 has 15 amino acids. From germline, CDR1 is DFQATT and CDR2 SNEGSKA (reference sequence). CDR3 sequence reads: CSATGRLLAKNIQYF.

The chain recombines TRBV7-2 with TRBJ2-3. The CDR3 length is 13 residues. CDR1 is SGHTA, CDR2 FQGNSA, per germline. The CDR3 loop reads CASTFRGSDTQYF.